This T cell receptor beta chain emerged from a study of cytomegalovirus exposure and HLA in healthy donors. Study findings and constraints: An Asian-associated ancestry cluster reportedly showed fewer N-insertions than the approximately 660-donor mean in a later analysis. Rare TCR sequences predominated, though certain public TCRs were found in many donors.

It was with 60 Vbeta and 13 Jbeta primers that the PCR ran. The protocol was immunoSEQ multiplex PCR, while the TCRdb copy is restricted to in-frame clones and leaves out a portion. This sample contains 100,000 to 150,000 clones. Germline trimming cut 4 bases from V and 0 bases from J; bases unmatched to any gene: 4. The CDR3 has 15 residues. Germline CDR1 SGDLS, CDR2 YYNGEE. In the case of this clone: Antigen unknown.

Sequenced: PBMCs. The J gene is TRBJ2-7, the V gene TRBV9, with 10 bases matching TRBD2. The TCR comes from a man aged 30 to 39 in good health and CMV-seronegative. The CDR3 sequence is CASSSLAGDSYEQYF. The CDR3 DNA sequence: TGTGCCAGCAGCTCCCTAGCGGGAGACTCCTACGAGCAGTACTTC.